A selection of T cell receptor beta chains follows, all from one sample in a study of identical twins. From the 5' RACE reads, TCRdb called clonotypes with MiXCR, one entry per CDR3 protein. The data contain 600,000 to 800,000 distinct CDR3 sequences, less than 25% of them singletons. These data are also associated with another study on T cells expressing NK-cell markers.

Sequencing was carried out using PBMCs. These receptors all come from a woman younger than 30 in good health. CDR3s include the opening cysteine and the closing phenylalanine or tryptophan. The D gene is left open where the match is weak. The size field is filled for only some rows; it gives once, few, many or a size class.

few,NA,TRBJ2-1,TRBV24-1,TGTGCCACCAGTGATTTTGGGACGGGCAATGAGCAGTTCTTC,CATSDFGTGNEQFF
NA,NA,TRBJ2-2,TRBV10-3,TGTGCCATCAGTTATAGCACAGACACCGGGGAGCTGTTTTTT,CAISYSTDTGELFF
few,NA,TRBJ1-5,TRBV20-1,TGCAGTGCGGTGCCAGCGGGGGGCATGAATCAGCCCCAGCATTTT,CSAVPAGGMNQPQHF
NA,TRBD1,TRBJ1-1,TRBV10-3,TGTGCCATCAGTGAGTCGAATTCAGGGGGAGGTGAAGCTTTCTTT,CAISESNSGGGEAFF
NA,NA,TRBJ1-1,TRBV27,TGTGCCAGCAGCTATTTCGGGGGGAGCACTGAAGCTTTCTTT,CASSYFGGSTEAFF
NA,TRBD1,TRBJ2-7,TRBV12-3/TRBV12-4,TGTGCCAGCAGCCGTTACAGGGGCGAGCAGTACTTC,CASSRYRGEQYF
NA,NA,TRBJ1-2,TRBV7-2,TGTGCCAGCAGCCCCAGTATGAACAGGGACTATGGCTACACCTTC,CASSPSMNRDYGYTF
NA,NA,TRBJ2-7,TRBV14,TGTGCCAGCAGCCAAGAACGGTCTGGCGAGCAGTACTTC,CASSQERSGEQYF
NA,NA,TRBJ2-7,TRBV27,TGTGCCAGCAGTTTTTTTCCGGGCAACGAGCAGTACTTC,CASSFFPGNEQYF
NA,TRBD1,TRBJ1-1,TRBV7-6,TGTGCCAGCAGCTTAGAACAGGGGGCTGAAGCTTTCTTT,CASSLEQGAEAFF
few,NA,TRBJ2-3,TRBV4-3,TGCGCCAGCAGCCAAGATACAGGTGCAGATACGCAGTATTTT,CASSQDTGADTQYF
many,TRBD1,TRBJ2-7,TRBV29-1,TGCAGCGTGACGACAGGGGCGATGTACTACGAGCAGTACTTC,CSVTTGAMYYEQYF
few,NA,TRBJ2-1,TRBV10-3,TGTGCCATGGGAAGCTCCTACAATGAGCAGTTCTTC,CAMGSSYNEQFF
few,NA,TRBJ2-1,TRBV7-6,TGTGCCAGCAGCCTTCGGGGGGCTCGCAATGAGCAGTTCTTC,CASSLRGARNEQFF
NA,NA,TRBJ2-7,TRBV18,TGTGCCAGCTCATCCCGACAATTCTACGAGCAGTACTTC,CASSSRQFYEQYF
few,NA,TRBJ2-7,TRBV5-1,TGCGCCAGCAGCTTGGGGGAGGCACTCCCTCGGGAGCAGTACTTC,CASSLGEALPREQYF
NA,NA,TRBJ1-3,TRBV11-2,TGTGCCAGCAGTCCCACGGGGGGAAACACCATATATTTT,CASSPTGGNTIYF
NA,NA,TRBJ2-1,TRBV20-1,TGCAGTGCTAAACAGCAGGTACACAATGAGCAGTTCTTC,CSAKQQVHNEQFF
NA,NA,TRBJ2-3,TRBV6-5,TGTGCCAGCAGTTACGGTGGAGAGGGAACAGATACGCAGTATTTT,CASSYGGEGTDTQYF
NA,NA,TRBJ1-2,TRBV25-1,TGTGCCAGCAGTGAATCCCCCGGGTACGATGGCTACACCTTC,CASSESPGYDGYTF
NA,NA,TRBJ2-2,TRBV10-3,TGTGCCATCAGTGGCCCCCGCGAGCTGGGGGAGCTGTTTTTT,CAISGPRELGELFF
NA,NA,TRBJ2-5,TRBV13,TGTGCCAGCAGCTTGACCCAGATTGGCGAGACCCAGTACTTC,CASSLTQIGETQYF
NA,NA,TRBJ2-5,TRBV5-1,TGCGCCAGCAGCTCCACCCAGCTCGGGGAGACCCAGTACTTC,CASSSTQLGETQYF
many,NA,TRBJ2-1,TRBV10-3,TGTGCCATCAGTGAGTCAATAGGGACCCCCGGTGAGCAGTTCTTC,CAISESIGTPGEQFF
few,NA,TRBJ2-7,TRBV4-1,TGCGCCAGCAGCCAGGACGGCGAGCAGTACTTC,CASSQDGEQYF
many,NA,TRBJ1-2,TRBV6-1,TGTGCCAGCAGTGAAGACAGGGTGGACGGCTACACCTTC,CASSEDRVDGYTF
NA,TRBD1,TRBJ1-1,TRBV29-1,TGCAGCGTTGACCCAAGACAGGGGTATACTGAAGCTTTCTTT,CSVDPRQGYTEAFF
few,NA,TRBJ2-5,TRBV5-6,TGTGCCAGTTTAGAACTACTCCAAGAGACCCAGTACTTC,CASLELLQETQYF
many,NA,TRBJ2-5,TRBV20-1,TGCAGTGCGACTCCCCAGGGCCCAGAGACCCAGTACTTC,CSATPQGPETQYF
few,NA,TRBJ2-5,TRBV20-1,TGCAGTGCTAGGCGCGCCACTAGGCAAGAGACCCAGTACTTC,CSARRATRQETQYF
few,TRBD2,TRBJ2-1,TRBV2,TGTGCCAGCCATGTCGTAGCGGGAGTAGACAATGAGCAGTTCTTC,CASHVVAGVDNEQFF
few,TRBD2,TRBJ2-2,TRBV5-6,TGTGCCAGCAGCCCAAGACTAGCGGCTGGGGCCGGGGAGCTGTTTTTT,CASSPRLAAGAGELFF
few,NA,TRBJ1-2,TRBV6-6,TGTGCCAGCAGGTTTGGGGCCAACTATGGCTACACCTTC,CASRFGANYGYTF
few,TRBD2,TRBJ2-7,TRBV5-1,TGCGCCAGCAGCTTGGCCCTGGGCGGGGGTGAGGAGCAGTACTTC,CASSLALGGGEEQYF
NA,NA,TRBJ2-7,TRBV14,TGTGCCAGCAGCCAAGAAGAACGGCAACTCATCCCCTACGAGCAGTACTTC,CASSQEERQLIPYEQYF
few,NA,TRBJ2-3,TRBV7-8,TGTGCCAGCAGCCAAGAGGAGATAGTATGGGATACGCAGTATTTT,CASSQEEIVWDTQYF
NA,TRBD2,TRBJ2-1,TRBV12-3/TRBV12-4,TGTGCCAGCAGCCCCGCTTTTGATAGCGGGAGGACCAATGAGCAGTTCTTC,CASSPAFDSGRTNEQFF
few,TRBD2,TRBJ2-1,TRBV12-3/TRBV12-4,TGTGCCAGCAGCCAAAATCTTGGACTAGCGGGAGGAGTTGAGCAGTTCTTC,CASSQNLGLAGGVEQFF
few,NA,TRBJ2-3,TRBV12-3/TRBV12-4,TGTGCCAGCAGTTTCGTCAACACAGATACGCAGTATTTT,CASSFVNTDTQYF
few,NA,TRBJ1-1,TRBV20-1,TGCAGTGCCACCGCTGGGGGCCAGGCGAACACTGAAGCTTTCTTT,CSATAGGQANTEAFF
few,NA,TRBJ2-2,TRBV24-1,TGTGCCACCAGTGCAAGGCCCGGGGAGCTGTTTTTT,CATSARPGELFF
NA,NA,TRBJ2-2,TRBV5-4,TGTGCCAGCAGCATCTACAACACCGGGGAGCTGTTTTTT,CASSIYNTGELFF
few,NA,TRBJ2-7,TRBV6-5,TGTGCCAGCAGTTACTCTCGGGTCGGAACCTACGAGCAGTACTTC,CASSYSRVGTYEQYF
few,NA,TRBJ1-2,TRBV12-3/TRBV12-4,TGTGCCAGCAGCGAATTGGGTTACGGCTACACCTTC,CASSELGYGYTF